Each of the 32 T cell receptor beta chains below was sequenced from the same sample in a study of blood T cell repertoires in COVID-19. Clones were sequenced by immunoSEQ multiplex PCR, and TCRdb holds only the in-frame ones, with some missing. The profile covers 270,000 or so clones, with about 86% appearing a single time and about 3% taken by the ten largest. The sample was PBMCs or T cells enriched from blood (not recorded which). The receptors shown here come from a man over 45 who had recovered from COVID-19.

V usage is TRBV10-1 and J usage is TRBJ2-5; 8 bases agree with TRBD2. This CDR3 contains 19 residues. From germline, CDR1 is WNHNN and CDR2 SYGVQD (reference sequence). V lost 6 bases, J lost 5 bases, and 23 bases stayed unmatched. The CDR3 DNA sequence: TGCGCCAGCAGAGGATCGAGAGGGGATGGACTAGCTACCGGGGAGACCCAGTACTTC. Its protein product is CASRGSRGDGLATGETQYF.

This clone was detected only once. The chain employs TRBV2 and TRBJ2-4; D call uncertain. Trimming pared 6 bases from V and 0 bases from J, leaving 12 bases between. The CDR3 contains 15 residues. Germline V gives CDR1 SNHLY, CDR2 FYNNEI. CDR3 residues: CASRGTTLAKNIQYF. The CDR3, as DNA: TGTGCCAGCAGGGGCACAACATTAGCCAAAAACATTCAGTACTTC.

The rearrangement uses TRBV2 and TRBJ2-5, with 9 bases that match TRBD1. Germline-derived CDR1 and CDR2 are SNHLY and FYNNEI. The J segment lost 5 bases and the V segment lost 5 bases, leaving 6 bases of the junction unmatched. This CDR3 is 14 amino acids long. CDR3 sequence reads: CASSPGQGMETQYF. The CDR3 nucleotides read TGTGCCAGCAGTCCGGGACAGGGCATGGAGACCCAGTACTTC.

The V gene is TRBV7-9, the J gene TRBJ2-3; the D gene is possibly TRBD2 (5 bases). V shed 1 base and J shed 2 bases, with 16 bases lying between them. This CDR3 contains 17 residues. CDR1 SEHNR and CDR2 FQNEAQ come from the germline V gene (reference sequence). The CDR3 DNA sequence: TGTGCCAGCAGCTTAGTAGGGAGCACAGCGCTCACAGATACGCAGTATTTT. Amino acid sequence: CASSLVGSTALTDTQYF.

The chain couples TRBV5-1 to TRBJ1-4, with D uncertain. The germline V gene has CDR1 SGHRS and CDR2 YFSETQ. This CDR3 region has 15 residues. V lost 4 bases to trimming and J lost 0 bases, with 10 bases between them. CDR3 sequence (DNA): TGCGCCAGCAGCGTGACTTATGCAACTAATGAAAAACTGTTTTTT. Translating gives CASSVTYATNEKLFF.

The chain carries TRBV7-9 and TRBJ1-4, with 9 positions matching TRBD1. The germline CDR1 and CDR2 sequences are SEHNR and FQNEAQ (reference sequence). With 5 bases clipped from V and 7 bases from J, the junction kept 17 bases outside the gene matches. There are 18 residues in the CDR3. The CDR3 DNA reads TGTGCCAGCAGCCCCAATCCGGGACAGGGTATCAAGGGTGAAAAACTGTTTTTT. Protein sequence: CASSPNPGQGIKGEKLFF.

The chain recombines TRBV3-1 (or the pseudogene TRBV3-2) with TRBJ1-1; D gene unclear. The CDR3 contains 14 residues. CDR1 and CDR2 (germline): LGHDT, YNNKEL (reference sequence). Trimming pared 4 bases from V and 1 base from J, leaving 10 bases between. DNA for the CDR3: TGTGCCAGCAGCCCCCCTGGTAGGAACACTGAAGCTTTCTTT. Encoded protein: CASSPPGRNTEAFF.

This sequence joins TRBV3-1 (or the pseudogene TRBV3-2) and TRBJ2-3; 9 nucleotides match TRBD1. CDR3 length: 17 residues. The germline gives CDR1 LGHDT, CDR2 YNNKEL (reference sequence). V was clipped by 1 base and J by 6 bases; unmatched bases: 11. The CDR3 DNA is TGTGCCAGCAGCCAAGTTTTACCGGGACAGGGAATTGATACGCAGTATTTT. Protein: CASSQVLPGQGIDTQYF.

This sequence joins TRBV27 and TRBJ1-3; 8 bases line up with TRBD1. Germline V gene sequence: CDR1 MNHEY, CDR2 SMNVEV (reference sequence). Trimming took 8 bases from V and 2 from J; bases not matched to a gene: 5. This CDR3 comprises 14 residues. This CDR3 is CASRTTGAGNTIYF. The CDR3, as DNA: TGTGCCAGCCGAACGACAGGGGCTGGAAACACCATATATTTT.

V gene TRBV2 combines with J gene TRBJ1-3; TRBD1 is a possible D gene (5 bases). V was cut by 4 bases and J by 4 bases, with 11 bases left in between. Germline V gene data show CDR1 as SNHLY and CDR2 as FYNNEI. The CDR3 has 14 residues. In DNA, the CDR3 is TGTGCCAGCAGTGCAGGGTATACAGGAAACACCATATATTTT. Protein: CASSAGYTGNTIYF.

This clone has a handful of counts. The chain links TRBV24-1 to TRBJ2-5; 9 bases align to TRBD1. The V gene end was trimmed by 4 bases and the J gene end by 1 base; junction bases not matched to a gene: 0. The CDR3 runs to 14 residues. CDR1 is KGHDR and CDR2 is SFDVKD in the germline V gene. The CDR3 is CATSETGGQETQYF. The CDR3 nucleotides read TGTGCCACCAGTGAGACAGGGGGCCAAGAGACCCAGTACTTC.

J is TRBJ1-1 and V is TRBV5-1; 9 bases match TRBD1. The length of the CDR3 is 11 residues. The V gene end was trimmed by 5 bases and the J gene end by 11 bases; junction bases not matched to a gene: 4. The germline gives CDR1 SGHRS, CDR2 YFSETQ. The CDR3 reads CASRGDRVAFF. CDR3 sequence (DNA): TGCGCCAGCAGGGGGGACAGGGTTGCTTTCTTT.

The rearrangement links TRBV18 to TRBJ1-2, with 9 positions matching TRBD1. After removal of 5 bases from V and 1 base from J, the junction contained 5 bases not matched to a gene. Germline lookup yields CDR1 KGHSH and CDR2 LQKENI. The CDR3 extends over 15 amino acids. The CDR3 spells CASSGQGIVNYGYTF. CDR3 coding DNA: TGTGCCAGCTCAGGACAGGGGATTGTTAACTATGGCTACACCTTC.

The chain employs TRBV5-1 and TRBJ1-4; D is perhaps TRBD1 (6 bases). Trimming removed 4 bases at V and 0 bases at J, with 13 bases between. From germline, CDR1 is SGHRS and CDR2 YFSETQ. The CDR3 has 16 amino acids. The CDR3 protein is CASSPGTLATNEKLFF. The CDR3 nucleotides read TGCGCCAGCAGCCCCGGGACACTTGCAACTAATGAAAAACTGTTTTTT.

The chain joins TRBV18 to TRBJ2-7, with TRBD1 identical over 8 bases. The CDR3 spans 15 residues. The V gene's germline CDR1 is KGHSH and CDR2 LQKENI. With 6 bases clipped from V and 0 bases from J, the junction kept 7 bases outside the gene matches. The CDR3 DNA reads as TGTGCCAGCTCTATTCGACAGGGGAACTCCTACGAGCAGTACTTC. Residues: CASSIRQGNSYEQYF.

CDR3 nucleotides: TGTGCCAGCAGCCAAGGGAAGGGGGTGATGACTGAAGCTTTCTTT. This translates into CASSQGKGVMTEAFF. The chain links TRBV4-2 to TRBJ1-1, with a weak D call TRBD1 (6 bases). This CDR3 comprises 15 residues. Deletions cut 1 base from V and 5 bases from J, with 14 bases between. CDR1 LGHNA and CDR2 YNFKEQ come from the germline V gene.

V is TRBV27 and J is TRBJ2-1; 10 nucleotides line up with TRBD1. The CDR3 spans 14 residues. V lost 6 bases, J lost 6 bases, and 5 bases stayed unmatched. Germline-derived CDR1 and CDR2 are MNHEY and SMNVEV (reference sequence). Here the CDR3 DNA reads TGTGCCAGCAGCCGACAGGGGGCGGTCAATGAGCAGTTCTTC. It translates to CASSRQGAVNEQFF.

This sequence joins TRBV28 and TRBJ2-5; 9 bases map to TRBD1. V dropped 5 bases and J dropped 5; count of bases not matched to a gene: 6. The CDR3 is 14 amino acids. Germline CDR1 MDHEN, CDR2 SYDVKM. In nucleotides, the CDR3 is TGTGCCAGCAGTCCTAACAGGGGGCTTGAGACCCAGTACTTC. It is translated as CASSPNRGLETQYF.

The chain employs TRBV6-1 and TRBJ1-5; maybe TRBD1 (5 bases). Between the trimmed V and J ends, which lost 2 bases and 9 bases, there was a span of 14 bases. This CDR3 contains 14 residues. Per germline, CDR1 MNHNS and CDR2 SASEGT. The CDR3 DNA is TGTGCCAGCAGTGAACCGGGGGGGATGATGCCCCAGCATTTT. Translated: CASSEPGGMMPQHF.

In nucleotides, the CDR3 is TGCAGCGTTGAAGAATCACAGGGGGCCGCTGAAGCTTTCTTT. This encodes CSVEESQGAAEAFF. The chain carries TRBV29-1 and TRBJ1-1; 9 bases match TRBD1. Germline trimming cut 0 bases from V and 6 bases from J; bases unmatched to any gene: 5. Germline V gene sequence: CDR1 SQVTM, CDR2 ANQGSEA. This CDR3 comprises 14 residues. Full variable domain (missing parts from reference TRBV29-1 and TRBJ1-1): SAVISQKPSRDICQRGTSLTIQCQVDSQVTMMFWYRQQPGQSLTLIATANQGSEATYESGFVIDKFPISRPNLTFSTLTVSNMSPEDSSIYLCSVEESQGAAEAFFGQGTRLTVV.

This sequence joins TRBV18 and TRBJ1-2, with D perhaps matching TRBD1 (6 bases). The CDR3 runs 19 residues. Germline V gene lookup returns CDR1 KGHSH and CDR2 LQKENI. Trimming removed 1 base at V and 8 bases at J, with 29 bases between. CDR3 bases: TGTGCCAGCTCACCACTTTTCGGTACCCCTGCAGGGGCTAGGCAAGGCTACACCTTC. This codes for CASSPLFGTPAGARQGYTF.

The CDR3: CASSSDRGLEQFF. In DNA form, the CDR3 reads TGTGCCAGCAGCTCGGACAGGGGGCTTGAGCAGTTCTTC. The chain links TRBV7-3 to TRBJ2-1, with 11 bases fitting TRBD1. The CDR3 contains 13 residues. V lost 4 bases to trimming and J lost 9 bases; unmatched junction nucleotides: 2. CDR1 is SGHTA, CDR2 FQGTGA, per germline.

The chain uses TRBV5-1 and TRBJ1-2; 8 bases are shared with TRBD1. Per the germline V gene, CDR1 is SGHRS and CDR2 is YFSETQ. Trimming removed 4 bases from V and 2 bases from J; junction bases left unmatched: 4. The CDR3 has 14 amino acids. The DNA for the CDR3 is TGCGCCAGCAGCGACGGGACAGGCAACTATGGCTACACCTTC. Translation: CASSDGTGNYGYTF.

J is TRBJ2-2 and V is TRBV19; 9 bases fit TRBD2. This CDR3 region has 15 residues. Unmatched junction bases numbered 5, after V lost 8 bases and J lost 1 base. CDR1 is LNHDA and CDR2 is SQIVND in the germline V gene (reference sequence). The CDR3 loop reads CASHQAGGNTGELFF. CDR3 DNA: TGTGCCAGTCACCAAGCGGGAGGGAACACCGGGGAGCTGTTTTTT.

The rearrangement links TRBV7-3 to TRBJ2-6; TRBD1 might be the D (6 bases). Germline V gene data show CDR1 as SGHTA and CDR2 as FQGTGA. CDR3 size: 16 residues. V was pared by 5 bases and J by 3 bases, with 14 bases between. As DNA, the CDR3 is TGTGCCAGCAGCGACGGGACACCGATTGGGGCCAACGTCCTGACTTTC. This codes for CASSDGTPIGANVLTF.

The rearrangement links TRBV6-5 to TRBJ2-5; 9 bases map to TRBD1. Germline lookup yields CDR1 MNHEY and CDR2 SVGAGI. V lost 4 bases, J lost 4 bases, and 7 bases stayed unmatched. This CDR3 is built from 15 residues. Written as DNA, the CDR3 is TGTGCCAGCAGTTTTGCGAACAGGGGGCGAGAGACCCAGTACTTC. This encodes CASSFANRGRETQYF.

In its sample, this clone was seen a few times. CDR3 coding DNA: TGCGCCAGCAGCTTAAGGACAGGGGTAGGGACCGGGGAGCTGTTTTTT. This codes for CASSLRTGVGTGELFF. V and J are TRBV5-1 and TRBJ2-2, with 9 bases identical to TRBD1. Looked up from germline, CDR1 is SGHRS and CDR2 is YFSETQ. The CDR3 consists of 16 residues. The V and J ends lost 2 bases and 5 bases, in that order; junction bases with no gene match: 7.

This clone was counted between two and nine times. The chain recombines TRBV12-5 with TRBJ2-1; 14 bases map to TRBD2. Germline-derived CDR1 and CDR2 are LGHNT and FRNRAP. With V trimmed by 6 bases and J by 8 bases, 9 bases remained unmatched. This CDR3 is 16 amino acids long. The CDR3 region has the DNA TGTGCTAGTGGGAAGACTAGCGGGAGGGTCTTCCATGAGCAGTTCTTC. Protein: CASGKTSGRVFHEQFF.

This clone was seen at least ten times. J is TRBJ2-2 and V is TRBV6-5; 7 bases fit TRBD1. The junction had 2 bases not matched to a gene; V was cut back by 6 bases and J by 1 base. The length of the CDR3 is 14 residues. Germline V lookup: CDR1 MNHEY, CDR2 SVGAGI. DNA for the CDR3: TGTGCCAGCAGAGGACAGGTGAACACCGGGGAGCTGTTTTTT. It yields the protein CASRGQVNTGELFF.

CDR3 sequence reads: CASANAQGKLFF. The CDR3, as DNA: TGTGCCAGCGCGAACGCCCAGGGAAAACTGTTTTTT. The chain couples TRBV7-9 to TRBJ1-4, with a tentative D call TRBD1 (5 bases). Germline assignment: CDR1 SEHNR and CDR2 FQNEAQ (reference sequence). V lost 8 bases and J 10 bases, leaving 14 bases between the germline ends. The CDR3 spans 12 residues.

The rearrangement joins TRBV21-1 to TRBJ1-1. TRBV21-1 is classified as a pseudogene. The CDR3 is made up of 17 amino acids. The CDR3 DNA sequence: TGTGCCAGCAGCAACACTCGGACGGCCCGGGGGAACGCTGAAGCTTTCTTT. It codes for CASSNTRTARGNAEAFF.

This chain uses TRBV28 with TRBJ2-7; D may be TRBD1 (5 bases). The CDR3 is 14 residues long. Germline V CDR1 and CDR2: MDHEN, SYDVKM. The ends were cut back, 6 bases at V and 6 bases at J, with 18 bases in the middle. CDR3 in amino acids: CASRRSGAFFEQYF. CDR3 DNA: TGTGCCAGCAGACGATCTGGGGCTTTTTTCGAGCAGTACTTC.